This TCR beta chain derives from a study of blood T cell repertoires in COVID-19. Study details: Samples taken during acute and convalescent COVID-19 were collected in the United States, Italy and Spain. Nucleic acid was either cDNA or gDNA, and it came from T cells, B-cell-depleted T cells, or PBMCs.

In the source study's methods: Using reference gene primer amplification, nucleated cell counts were estimated. Profiled with immunoSEQ multiplex PCR; TCRdb holds only in-frame clones, not every one. The V and J calls and clone size were taken over from that table, and D and trimming were inferred from the DNA. The table includes roughly 150,000 clones, around nine tenths detected once. Germline CDR1 is SEHNR and CDR2 is FQNEAQ (reference sequence). This CDR3 has 15 residues. Trimming took 2 bases from V and 3 from J, leaving 11 bases between them. The sequence derives from a woman aged 70-85 years with acute or convalescent COVID-19. The sequenced material came from peripheral blood. The V gene is TRBV7-9, the J gene TRBJ2-1, with D perhaps TRBD2 (6 bases). CDR3: CASSLRRGLYNEQFF. CDR3 nucleotide sequence: TGTGCCAGCAGCTTACGGCGGGGCCTCTACAATGAGCAGTTCTTC.